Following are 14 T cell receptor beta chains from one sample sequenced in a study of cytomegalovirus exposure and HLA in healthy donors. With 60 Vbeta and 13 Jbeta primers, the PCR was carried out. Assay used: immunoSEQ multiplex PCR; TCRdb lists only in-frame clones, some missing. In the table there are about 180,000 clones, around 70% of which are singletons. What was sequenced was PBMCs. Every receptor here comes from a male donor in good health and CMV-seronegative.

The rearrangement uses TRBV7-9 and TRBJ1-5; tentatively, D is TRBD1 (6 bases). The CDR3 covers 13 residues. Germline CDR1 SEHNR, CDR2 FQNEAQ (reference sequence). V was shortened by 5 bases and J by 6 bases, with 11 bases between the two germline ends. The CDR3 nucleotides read TGTGCCAGCAGCCACAGGGAGGGTCAGCCCCAGCATTTT. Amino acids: CASSHREGQPQHF.

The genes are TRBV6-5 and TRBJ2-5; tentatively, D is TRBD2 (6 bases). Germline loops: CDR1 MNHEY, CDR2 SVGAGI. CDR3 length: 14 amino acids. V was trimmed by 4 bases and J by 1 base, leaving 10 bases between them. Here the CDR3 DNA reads TGTGCCAGCAGTTGCCGGCGGGGCCAAGAGACCCAGTACTTC. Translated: CASSCRRGQETQYF.

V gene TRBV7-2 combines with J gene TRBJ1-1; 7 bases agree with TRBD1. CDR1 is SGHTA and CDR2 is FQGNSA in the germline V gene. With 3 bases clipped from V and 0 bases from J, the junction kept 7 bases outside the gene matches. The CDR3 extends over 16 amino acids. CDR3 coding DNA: TGTGCCAGCAGCTTCGAATCGGGACAGTTGAACACTGAAGCTTTCTTT. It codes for CASSFESGQLNTEAFF.

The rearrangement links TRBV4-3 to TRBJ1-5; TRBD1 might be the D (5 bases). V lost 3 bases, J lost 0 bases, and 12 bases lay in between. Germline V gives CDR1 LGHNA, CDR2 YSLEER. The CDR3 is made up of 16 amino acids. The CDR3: CASSQEWTLSNQPQHF. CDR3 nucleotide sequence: TGCGCCAGCAGCCAGGAGTGGACACTTAGCAATCAGCCCCAGCATTTT.

The CDR3 DNA reads as TGTGCCAGCAGTTACTCGCGACAGGGTGGCGATGAGCAGTTCTTC. Amino acids: CASSYSRQGGDEQFF. The chain couples TRBV6-5 to TRBJ2-1, with 7 nucleotides matching TRBD1. The CDR3 length is 15 residues. Germline CDR1 MNHEY, CDR2 SVGAGI. With V trimmed by 0 bases and J by 8 bases, 7 bases remained unmatched.

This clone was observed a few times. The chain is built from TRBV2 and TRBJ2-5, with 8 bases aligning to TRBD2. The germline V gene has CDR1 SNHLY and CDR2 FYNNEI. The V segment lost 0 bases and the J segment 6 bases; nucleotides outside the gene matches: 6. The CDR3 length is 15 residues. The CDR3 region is CASSEASGGRKTQYF. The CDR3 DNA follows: TGTGCCAGCAGTGAAGCGTCGGGGGGGAGAAAGACCCAGTACTTC.

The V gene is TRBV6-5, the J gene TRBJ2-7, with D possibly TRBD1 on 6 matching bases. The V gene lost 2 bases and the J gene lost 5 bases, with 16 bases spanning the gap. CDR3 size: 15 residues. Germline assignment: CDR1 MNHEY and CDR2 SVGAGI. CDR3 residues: CASSYTTNRDNEQYF. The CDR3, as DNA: TGTGCCAGCAGTTACACGACCAACAGGGATAACGAGCAGTACTTC.

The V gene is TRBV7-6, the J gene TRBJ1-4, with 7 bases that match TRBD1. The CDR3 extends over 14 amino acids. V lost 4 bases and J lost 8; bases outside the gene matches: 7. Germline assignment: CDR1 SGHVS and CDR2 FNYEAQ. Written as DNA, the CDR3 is TGTGCCAGCAGCTCACAGGGGAGAGGGGAAAAACTGTTTTTT. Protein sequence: CASSSQGRGEKLFF. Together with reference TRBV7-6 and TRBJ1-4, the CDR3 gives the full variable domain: GAGVSQSPRYKVTKRGQDVALRCDPISGHVSLYWYRQALGQGPEFLTYFNYEAQQDKSGLPNDRFSAERPEGSISTLTIQRTEQRDSAMYRCASSSQGRGEKLFFGSGTQLSVL.

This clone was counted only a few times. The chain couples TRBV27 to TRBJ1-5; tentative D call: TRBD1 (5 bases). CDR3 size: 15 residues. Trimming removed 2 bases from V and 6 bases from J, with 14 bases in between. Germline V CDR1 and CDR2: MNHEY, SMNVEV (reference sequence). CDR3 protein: CASSLMGYRGQPQHF. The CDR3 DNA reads TGTGCCAGCAGTTTAATGGGGTATAGGGGTCAGCCCCAGCATTTT.

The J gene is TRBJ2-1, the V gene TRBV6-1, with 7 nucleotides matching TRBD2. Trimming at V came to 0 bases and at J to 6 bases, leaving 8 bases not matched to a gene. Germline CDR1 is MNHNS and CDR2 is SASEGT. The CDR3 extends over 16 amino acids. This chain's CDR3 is CASSEARGGSSNEQFF. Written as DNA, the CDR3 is TGTGCCAGCAGTGAAGCGCGGGGCGGGAGCTCCAATGAGCAGTTCTTC.

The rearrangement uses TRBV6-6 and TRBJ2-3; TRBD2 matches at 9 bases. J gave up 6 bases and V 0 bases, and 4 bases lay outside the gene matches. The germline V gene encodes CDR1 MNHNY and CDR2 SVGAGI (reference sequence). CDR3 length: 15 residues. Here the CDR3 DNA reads TGTGCCAGCAGTTACTCAGCGGGGGGCATGGATACGCAGTATTTT. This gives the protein CASSYSAGGMDTQYF.

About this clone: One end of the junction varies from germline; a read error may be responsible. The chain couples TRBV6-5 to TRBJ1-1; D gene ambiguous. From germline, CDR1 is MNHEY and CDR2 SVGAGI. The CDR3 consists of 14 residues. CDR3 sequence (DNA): TGTGCCAGCAGTTACGCAGGTCAGAACGCTGAAGCTTTCTTT. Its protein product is CASSYAGQNAEAFF.

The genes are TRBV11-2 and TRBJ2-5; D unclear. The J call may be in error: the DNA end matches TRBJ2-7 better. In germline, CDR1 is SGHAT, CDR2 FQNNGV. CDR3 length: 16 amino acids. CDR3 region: CASSLARSMSSYEQYF. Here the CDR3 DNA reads TGTGCCAGCAGCTTAGCTAGGAGTATGAGCTCCTACGAGCAGTACTTC.

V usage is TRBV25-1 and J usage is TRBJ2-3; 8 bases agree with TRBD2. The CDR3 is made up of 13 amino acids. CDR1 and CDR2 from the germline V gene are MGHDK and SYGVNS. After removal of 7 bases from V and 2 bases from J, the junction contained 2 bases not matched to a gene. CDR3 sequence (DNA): TGTGCCAGCATAGCGGGGCCCACAGATACGCAGTATTTT. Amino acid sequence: CASIAGPTDTQYF.